This TCR beta chain originates from a study of T cell repertoires in aging, cancer and after chemotherapy. Multiplex touch-down PCR with TRB-A/B primers amplified rearranged V-D-J TRB sequences. TCRdb ran MiXCR on the multiplex PCR reads and lists one entry per CDR3 protein. The profile covers 2,500 to 3,500 distinct CDR3 sequences, with more than 25% appearing a single time and approximately 9.1% taken by the ten largest. The CDR3 spans 14 residues. V lost 3 bases and J 0 bases, leaving 8 bases between the germline ends. Germline loops: CDR1 MNHEY, CDR2 SVGAGI. TCR beta rearrangements were amplified from peripheral blood genomic DNA. By share, this clonotype counts as medium-sized.

The sequenced material came from blood. This sequence joins TRBV6-5 and TRBJ1-1; D is uncertain. The clonotype originates from a human donor with a solid tumor. The CDR3: CASSYGKMNTEAFF. For the CDR3, the DNA is TGTGCCAGCAGTTATGGGAAGATGAACACTGAAGCTTTCTTT.